The next 21 T cell receptor beta chains were all read from a single sample in a study of cytomegalovirus exposure and HLA in healthy donors. Primers: 60 Vbeta forward and 13 Jbeta reverse. The method was immunoSEQ multiplex PCR; TCRdb's version includes in-frame clones alone and lacks a portion of them. In the table there are more than 95,000 clones, 76% of which are singletons. Sequencing was performed on PBMCs. Receptor source: a man between 50 and 59 years old in good health and CMV-seronegative.

V and J are TRBV6-5 and TRBJ2-3; possibly TRBD1 for D (6 bases). The V end lost 5 bases, the J end lost 0 bases, and 12 bases lay between the germline ends. The CDR3 is made up of 15 amino acids. Per the germline V gene, CDR1 is MNHEY and CDR2 is SVGAGI. The CDR3 DNA is TGTGCCAGCAGTCGCCAGGGGTCTAGCACAGATACGCAGTATTTT. Encoded protein: CASSRQGSSTDTQYF.

The chain links TRBV7-3 to TRBJ1-2, with TRBD1 matching over 10 bases. The germline V gene has CDR1 SGHTA and CDR2 FQGTGA. V dropped 5 bases and J dropped 3; count of bases not matched to a gene: 9. The CDR3 is 16 amino acids. The CDR3 region has the DNA TGTGCCAGCAGCCCCACCGGACAGGGGGGGGACTATGGCTACACCTTC. Residues: CASSPTGQGGDYGYTF.

This clone was counted a few times. Sequence at one end of the junction differs from germline and may be a read error. The chain employs TRBV7-9 and TRBJ2-4, with a possible D match to TRBD1 (5 bases). The CDR3 sequence is 11 residues long. Germline-derived CDR1 and CDR2 are SEHNR and FQNEAQ (reference sequence). CDR3 loop: CSSSSDSQQYF. The DNA for the CDR3 is TGTTCCAGCAGCTCAGACAGCCAGCAGTACTTC.

The J gene is TRBJ2-5, the V gene TRBV5-1, with TRBD2 identical over 7 bases. V was pared by 4 bases and J by 3 bases, with 9 bases of the junction left unmatched. The CDR3 contains 15 residues. Germline assignment: CDR1 SGHRS and CDR2 YFSETQ. The CDR3 sequence is CASSPLSGGEETQYF. Written as DNA, the CDR3 is TGCGCCAGCAGCCCATTGTCGGGAGGAGAAGAGACCCAGTACTTC. Looking up the rest from reference TRBV5-1 and TRBJ2-5 gives the full variable domain: KAGVTQTPRYLIKTRGQQVTLSCSPISGHRSVSWYQQTPGQGLQFLFEYFSETQRNKGNFPGRFSGRQFSNSRSEMNVSTLELGDSALYLCASSPLSGGEETQYFGPGTRLLVL.

This clone was seen a few times. The chain links TRBV5-4 to TRBJ2-5, with 8 bases aligning to TRBD2. The CDR3 extends over 14 amino acids. CDR1 is SGHNT and CDR2 is YYREEE in the germline V gene (reference sequence). V shed 6 bases and J 5 bases; nucleotides not matched to a gene: 9. CDR3 in DNA: TGTGCCAGCACTACCCGGGGGGGCAAGGAGACCCAGTACTTC. Translated: CASTTRGGKETQYF. The full variable domain, with the rest looked up from reference TRBV5-4 and TRBJ2-5, is ETGVTQSPTHLIKTRGQQVTLRCSSQSGHNTVSWYQQALGQGPQFIFQYYREEENGRGNFPPRFSGLQFPNYSSELNVNALELDDSALYLCASTTRGGKETQYFGPGTRLLVL.

This rearrangement joins TRBV6-6 to TRBJ2-1; D gene unclear. The CDR3 is made up of 14 amino acids. Germline V gene data show CDR1 as MNHNY and CDR2 as SVGAGI (reference sequence). V lost 4 bases and J lost 9, with 16 bases in between. The CDR3 DNA sequence: TGTGCCAGCAGTTCCCGACTCCCCGATCCTGAGCAGTTCTTC. It is translated as CASSSRLPDPEQFF.

The CDR3, as DNA: TGTGCCAGCAGTGACCACGGAGACAATGAGCAGTTCTTC. It is translated as CASSDHGDNEQFF. The V and J genes are TRBV6-4 and TRBJ2-1; D gene unclear. Trimming pared 2 bases from V and 5 bases from J, leaving 7 bases between. Germline values: CDR1 MRHNA, CDR2 SNTAGT. CDR3 length: 13 amino acids.

This rearrangement joins TRBV5-1 to TRBJ2-1; TRBD2 matches 7 bases. The V and J ends lost 0 bases and 5 bases, in that order; junction bases with no gene match: 8. Germline V lookup: CDR1 SGHRS, CDR2 YFSETQ. The CDR3 loop spans 16 amino acids. DNA for the CDR3: TGCGCCAGCAGCTTGGTTGGCGGGGGAAACGACAATGAGCAGTTCTTC. Translating it yields CASSLVGGGNDNEQFF.

This clone has only a few counts. The V gene is TRBV9, the J gene TRBJ2-7; perhaps TRBD1 as D (6 bases). CDR3 length equals 13 residues. The V and J ends lost 3 bases and 2 bases respectively, with 9 bases between them. Germline CDR1 reads SGDLS; CDR2 reads YYNGEE. Here the CDR3 reads CASSGTATYEQYF. The CDR3 nucleotides read TGTGCCAGCAGCGGGACAGCGACCTACGAGCAGTACTTC.

The CDR3 protein is CASRTGQMNEKLFF. CDR3 in DNA: TGCGCCAGCCGGACGGGACAGATGAATGAAAAACTGTTTTTT. V and J are TRBV5-1 and TRBJ1-4; TRBD1 matches 7 bases. The CDR3 runs to 14 residues. V shed 7 bases, J shed 5 bases, and the junction held 8 bases outside the gene matches. The germline V gene encodes CDR1 SGHRS and CDR2 YFSETQ.

This clone was counted only a few times. The chain joins TRBV19 to TRBJ1-3; weak D call: TRBD1 (6 bases). Trimming removed 6 bases from V and 0 bases from J, with 12 bases in between. Germline CDR1 and CDR2: LNHDA and SQIVND (reference sequence). The CDR3 is made up of 15 amino acids. This CDR3 is CASSESTGSGNTIYF. The CDR3 bases are TGTGCCAGTAGCGAATCGACAGGCTCTGGAAACACCATATATTTT.

The chain couples TRBV7-2 to TRBJ2-7; D gene unclear. Germline V gives CDR1 SGHTA, CDR2 FQGNSA. The CDR3 length is 14 residues. With 6 bases removed from V and 3 bases from J, the gap between germline ends came to 15 bases. The CDR3: CASSTSPEHYEQYF. The CDR3, as DNA: TGTGCCAGCAGTACGAGCCCCGAGCACTACGAGCAGTACTTC. The full variable domain, its missing parts supplied by reference TRBV7-2 and TRBJ2-7, is GAGVSQSPSNKVTEKGKDVELRCDPISGHTALYWYRQSLGQGLEFLIYFQGNSAPDKSGLPSDRFSAERTGGSVSTLTIQRTQQEDSAVYLCASSTSPEHYEQYFGPGTRLTVT.

The V gene is TRBV15, the J gene TRBJ2-3, with 7 bases aligning to TRBD1. The CDR3 sequence is 15 residues long. Germline loops: CDR1 LNHNV, CDR2 YYDKDF (reference sequence). V lost 0 bases to trimming and J lost 5 bases; unmatched junction nucleotides: 5. CDR3 protein: CATSREEGGEDTQYF. CDR3 DNA sequence: TGTGCCACCAGCAGAGAGGAAGGGGGCGAAGATACGCAGTATTTT.

V and J are TRBV18 and TRBJ2-3; perhaps TRBD2 as D (5 bases). Germline V lookup: CDR1 KGHSH, CDR2 LQKENI. V was pared by 6 bases and J by 1 base, with 17 bases between. The CDR3 has 16 amino acids. The CDR3 protein is CASSPTVAGGTDTQYF. In nucleotides, the CDR3 is TGTGCCAGCTCCCCAACCGTGGCGGGTGGCACAGATACGCAGTATTTT.

This clone was observed a few times. This sequence joins TRBV4-1 and TRBJ2-5, with D perhaps TRBD2 (6 bases). Germline loops: CDR1 MGHRA, CDR2 YSYEKL. This CDR3 has 16 residues. V was clipped by 3 bases and J by 5 bases, with 19 bases between them. This CDR3 reads CASSQTLSGEGETQYF. The DNA of the CDR3 is TGCGCCAGCAGCCAGACCCTTAGCGGCGAGGGGGAGACCCAGTACTTC.

The genes are TRBV5-4 and TRBJ2-3, with D hard to call. The V gene's germline CDR1 is SGHNT and CDR2 YYREEE (reference sequence). V lost 4 bases and J lost 0, with 9 bases in between. The CDR3 consists of 14 residues. CDR3 residues: CASSQDKSTDTQYF. The CDR3 DNA reads TGTGCCAGCAGCCAAGACAAGAGCACAGATACGCAGTATTTT.

V is TRBV7-2 and J is TRBJ1-6, with 8 bases that match TRBD1. The trim removed 6 bases at V and 0 bases at J, leaving 4 bases unmatched. Germline CDR1 is SGHTA and CDR2 is FQGNSA. The CDR3 consists of 16 residues. The CDR3 region has the DNA TGTGCCAGCAGGGGGACAGGTAGCTCCTATAATTCACCCCTCCACTTT. The encoded protein is CASRGTGSSYNSPLHF.

The rearrangement links TRBV6-1 to TRBJ2-4; TRBD2 aligns across 9 bases. Trimming took 2 bases from V and 16 from J; bases not matched to a gene: 9. Germline loops: CDR1 MNHNS, CDR2 SASEGT. The CDR3 contains 13 residues. The CDR3 region is CASSESPGLAPYF. CDR3 sequence (DNA): TGTGCCAGCAGTGAAAGCCCGGGACTAGCACCCTACTTC.

J is TRBJ1-1 and V is TRBV11-2; perhaps TRBD1 as D (5 bases). The CDR3 covers 12 residues. V lost 6 bases and J 11 bases, leaving 16 bases between the germline ends. In germline, CDR1 is SGHAT, CDR2 FQNNGV. CDR3: CASRKGVGVAFF. The CDR3 DNA reads TGTGCCAGCAGGAAAGGGGTAGGGGTTGCTTTCTTT.

The rearrangement uses TRBV5-1 and TRBJ1-3; TRBD1 might be the D (5 bases). The V end was cut by 4 bases, the J end by 2 bases, with 13 bases between. Per the germline V gene, CDR1 is SGHRS and CDR2 is YFSETQ. The CDR3 is 15 amino acids. CDR3 region: CASSRPGAPGNTIYF. In nucleotides, the CDR3 is TGCGCCAGCAGCCGCCCTGGGGCCCCTGGAAACACCATATATTTT.

This clone appeared a few times. The chain couples TRBV6-5 to TRBJ1-5; 9 bases fit TRBD1. V lost 6 bases and J lost 11; bases outside the gene matches: 8. The CDR3 is 13 residues long. Germline lookup yields CDR1 MNHEY and CDR2 SVGAGI. DNA for the CDR3: TGTGCCAGCAGGGGACAGGGCCGGCAGGCCCAGCATTTT. Translating gives CASRGQGRQAQHF.